This T cell receptor beta chain is drawn from a study of T cell repertoires in cytomegalovirus infection. Study-level background: Indications came from public TCR beta signatures; they pointed to CMV infection and to a matching HLA type. Study results and caveats: Ex vivo, HLA-C-restricted CMV-specific TCR beta clonotypes prevailed over the rest of the response. Of the TCR beta families, the public ones yielded a cumulative frequency that identified carriers of CMV plus the relevant HLA.

With respect to this clonotype: Its antigen is currently unknown.

MiXCR, run by TCRdb on the reads, gives a single entry per CDR3 protein. The sample holds approximately 500,000 distinct CDR3 sequences, approximately 10% seen once. The CDR3 has 14 residues. The germline V and J ends were trimmed by 3 bases and 3 bases, with 11 bases remaining between them. Germline CDR1 KGHDR, CDR2 SFDVKD. Sequencing was performed on PBMCs. The sequence was obtained from a human donor in good health (CMV status not recorded). Some clones in this sample may be carry-over from other donors' samples. The J gene is TRBJ2-7, the V gene TRBV24-1; possible D gene TRBD1, 6 bases. The CDR3 spells CATSDPGQIYEQYF. CDR3 nucleotide sequence: TGTGCCACCAGTGATCCCGGACAGATCTACGAGCAGTACTTC.